These T cell receptor beta chains were read from a single sample in a study of blood T cell repertoires in COVID-19. Measured with immunoSEQ multiplex PCR; TCRdb has only the in-frame clones, and not every one. The sample comprises a few hundred thousand clones, roughly 86% of which are singletons, and 2% to 2.5% rests with the top ten. The sample taken for sequencing was peripheral blood. The receptors originated from a woman in her forties or fifties with acute or convalescent COVID-19. CDR3s include the opening cysteine and the closing phenylalanine or tryptophan. Each record gives: D gene, V gene, J gene, CDR3 length, CDR3 protein. A D gene is named only where the DNA matches it firmly.

TRBD1	TRBV18	TRBJ1-1	15	CASSQGQGSYTEAFF
TRBD1	TRBV28	TRBJ2-2	14	CASSLMAGGGELFF
TRBD1	TRBV5-4	TRBJ1-2	14	CASSFRDRLYGYTF
TRBD1	TRBV28	TRBJ1-2	11	CASSRGSGYTF
NA	TRBV5-1	TRBJ2-3	15	CASSLSGIGTDTQYF
TRBD1	TRBV25-1	TRBJ1-6	14	CATQQGNYNSPLHF
TRBD2	TRBV5-8	TRBJ2-4	16	CASSRLAGGGENIQYF
TRBD1	TRBV6-6	TRBJ2-7	13	CASSGQGVYEQYF
TRBD1	TRBV15	TRBJ1-2	16	CATSRSTGTGRGGYTF
NA	TRBV27	TRBJ2-7	15	CASSTRKAGGYEQYF
NA	TRBV11-1	TRBJ2-1	16	CASSLRRGSSYNEQFF
NA	TRBV5-6	TRBJ2-5	13	CASSTVHQETQYF
NA	TRBV13	TRBJ2-7	14	CASSPGSGFYEQYF
NA	TRBV18	TRBJ2-1	15	CASSPLTGNNNEQFF
NA	TRBV5-1	TRBJ1-1	16	CASSLARSSGVTEAFF
NA	TRBV24-1	TRBJ1-3	13	CATSRDAGNTIYF
NA	TRBV2	TRBJ2-3	13	CASSGDWGDTQYF
NA	TRBV7-7	TRBJ2-7	13	CASSFGQNYEQYF
NA	TRBV7-9	TRBJ2-5	12	CASTRGQETQYF
NA	TRBV18	TRBJ2-7	14	CASSPDISSYEQYF
TRBD2	TRBV3-1/TRBV3-2	TRBJ2-3	12	CASSQLAGEEYF
TRBD1	TRBV5-4	TRBJ1-1	15	CASSSGTGRSTEAFF
NA	TRBV29-1	TRBJ1-2	14	CSVATTGRGYGYTF
NA	TRBV30	TRBJ1-4	14	CAWSTGQLNEKLFF
TRBD1	TRBV7-9	TRBJ1-1	15	CASSPGTGRSTEAFF
NA	TRBV5-4	TRBJ1-6	14	CASSLAGGNSPLHF
TRBD1	TRBV9	TRBJ2-2	17	CASSVGRTGENTGELFF
NA	TRBV4-3	TRBJ1-4	20	CASSIRGGNNLGQNNEKLFF
TRBD1	TRBV29-1	TRBJ1-4	14	CSVDLTGRMGKLFF
NA	TRBV2	TRBJ1-1	17	CASSITGFGEVNTEAFF
NA	TRBV7-2	TRBJ1-6	16	CASSLTPGGNGSPLHF
NA	TRBV7-2	TRBJ2-7	12	CASSETAYEQYF
NA	TRBV7-2	TRBJ1-5	14	CASSSQGWGQPQHF
TRBD2	TRBV24-1	TRBJ2-1	15	CATGQLAGGGHEQFF
TRBD1	TRBV19	TRBJ1-6	15	CASHRGSRGNSPLHF
TRBD2	TRBV5-1	TRBJ2-7	17	CASSLDSRTSGSGEQYF
TRBD1	TRBV4-1	TRBJ1-5	16	CASSRGQGASNQPQHF
NA	TRBV19	TRBJ1-5	14	CASSTLGENQPQHF
NA	TRBV11-2	TRBJ1-5	17	CASSLERPGASNQPQHF
NA	TRBV21-1	TRBJ2-7	13	CASSSGGGYEQYF
TRBD2	TRBV2	TRBJ2-7	16	CASSELGLAGVYEQYF
NA	TRBV6-4	TRBJ2-3	13	CASSDQSTDTQYF
TRBD2	TRBV7-3	TRBJ2-5	15	CASNPLAGNQETQYF
NA	TRBV6-5	TRBJ1-5	15	CASSTYSGGDQPQHF
TRBD2	TRBV27	TRBJ2-3	16	CASSAPLAALPDTQYF
NA	TRBV5-1	TRBJ1-6	15	CASSLAQGRFSPLHF
NA	TRBV15	TRBJ1-1	16	CATSRDPAGAGTEAFF
TRBD1	TRBV27	TRBJ2-5	15	CASSFSQGFGETQYF
TRBD2	TRBV28	TRBJ2-7	15	CASTGGGAGSYEQYF